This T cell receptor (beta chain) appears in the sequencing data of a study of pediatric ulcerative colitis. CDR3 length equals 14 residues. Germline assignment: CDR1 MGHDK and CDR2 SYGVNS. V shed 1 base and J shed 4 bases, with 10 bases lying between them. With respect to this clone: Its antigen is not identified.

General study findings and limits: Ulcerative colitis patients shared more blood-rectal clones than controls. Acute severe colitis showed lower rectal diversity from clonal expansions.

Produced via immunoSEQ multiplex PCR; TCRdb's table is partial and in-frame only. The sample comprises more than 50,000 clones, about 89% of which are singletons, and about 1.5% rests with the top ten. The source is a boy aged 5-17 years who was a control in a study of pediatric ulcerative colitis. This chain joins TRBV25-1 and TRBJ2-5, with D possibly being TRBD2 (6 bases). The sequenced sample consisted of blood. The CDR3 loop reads CASSEFGGGETQYF. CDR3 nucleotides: TGTGCCAGCAGTGAATTCGGGGGAGGAGAGACCCAGTACTTC.